The clone carrying this TCR beta chain was seen ten or more times. V shed 0 bases and J shed 0 bases, with 9 bases lying between them. Germline CDR1 and CDR2: DFQATT and SNEGSKA (reference sequence). The CDR3 is made up of 15 amino acids. This sample is drawn from a study of regulatory T cells in long-lasting Graves disease. Time point reported: newly diagnosed GD, antithyroid drugs for less than 3 months. The TCR library used RNA extracted from PBMCs. Researchers made TCR beta libraries by using iRepertoire HTBI primers and running Arm-PCR on CDR3 regions. TCRdb passed the multiplex PCR reads through MiXCR, listing each CDR3 protein once. Found here are a few hundred thousand distinct CDR3 sequences, 10% to 15% of them singletons; the top ten hold approximately 17%. These data were also filed under a second study, of T cells in Graves' hyperthyroidism and ophthalmopathy. That paper states: The model anticipated ophthalmopathy a median around 6 months pre-onset.

The gene calls are TRBV20-1 and TRBJ2-1, with no clear D. The material was peripheral blood mononuclear cells (PBMCs), obtained at new diagnosis, from a patient treated with antithyroid drugs. This clonotype originated in a woman aged 18-35 years with Graves disease. The CDR3 DNA follows: TGCAGTGCTAGAGAGGCGGCGGCCTCCTACAATGAGCAGTTCTTC. Translated: CSAREAAASYNEQFF.